This T cell receptor beta chain comes out of a study of blood T cell repertoires in COVID-19. V was trimmed by 1 base and J by 8 bases, leaving 23 bases between them. The CDR3 covers 17 residues. Germline CDR1 reads SGHTA; CDR2 reads FQGNSA. The assay was immunoSEQ multiplex PCR, and TCRdb's table has in-frame clones only and misses some. The table includes under 250,000 clones, about four fifths detected once. Input material: PBMCs or T cells enriched from blood (not recorded which). The TCR was taken from a woman aged 40 to 50 who had been exposed to COVID-19. The genes are TRBV7-2 and TRBJ1-2, with D hard to call. CDR3: CASSLVPLNLIRGGYTF. In DNA, the CDR3 is TGTGCCAGCAGCTTAGTTCCCTTAAATTTAATTCGAGGAGGCTACACCTTC.